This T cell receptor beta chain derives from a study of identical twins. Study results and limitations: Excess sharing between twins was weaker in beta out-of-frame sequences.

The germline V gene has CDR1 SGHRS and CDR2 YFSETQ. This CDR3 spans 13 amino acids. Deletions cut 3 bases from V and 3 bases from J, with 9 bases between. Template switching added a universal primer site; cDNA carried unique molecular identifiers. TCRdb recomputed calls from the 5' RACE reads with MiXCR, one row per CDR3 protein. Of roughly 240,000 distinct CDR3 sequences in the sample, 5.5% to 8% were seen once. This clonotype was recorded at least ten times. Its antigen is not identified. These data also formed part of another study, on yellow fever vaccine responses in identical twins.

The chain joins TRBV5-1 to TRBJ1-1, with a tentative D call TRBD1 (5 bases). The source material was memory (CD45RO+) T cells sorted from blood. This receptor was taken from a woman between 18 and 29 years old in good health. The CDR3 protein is CASSSGLDTEAFF. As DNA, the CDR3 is TGCGCCAGCAGCTCAGGGTTGGACACTGAAGCTTTCTTT.